This T cell receptor beta chain was recovered during a study of CD8 T cells in Susac syndrome. The RNA, 0.5 to 1 ug, was put through reverse transcription using random hexamers. Coverage of TCR beta CDR3 amplification by immunoSEQ multiplex PCR extended to 54 Vbeta and 13 Jbeta. A single record per CDR3 protein comes from TCRdb applying MiXCR to the immunoSEQ multiplex PCR reads. The repertoire holds a few hundred thousand distinct CDR3 sequences, roughly 90% seen once, with less than 0.2% in the top ten. Sequencing of TCR beta was undertaken in CD8+ and CD4+ T cells derived from blood. Stable or active relapsing-remitting multiple sclerosis, untreated and meeting revised McDonald criteria, defined the controls. While CD8+ and CD4+ T cells were isolated negatively, TEMRA cells were enriched by FACS. V lost 2 bases and J 8 bases, leaving 10 bases between the germline ends. The CDR3 is 13 residues long. Germline values: CDR1 MNHNY, CDR2 SVGAGI (reference sequence).

The chain joins TRBV6-6 to TRBJ2-1; a possible D gene is TRBD2 (5 bases). The sequence was obtained from a human donor with multiple sclerosis. The sequenced sample consisted of CD8+ T cells from PBMCs. The CDR3, as DNA: TGTGCCAGCAGTTACCAGCGGTCTGATGAGCAGTTCTTC. Protein sequence: CASSYQRSDEQFF.